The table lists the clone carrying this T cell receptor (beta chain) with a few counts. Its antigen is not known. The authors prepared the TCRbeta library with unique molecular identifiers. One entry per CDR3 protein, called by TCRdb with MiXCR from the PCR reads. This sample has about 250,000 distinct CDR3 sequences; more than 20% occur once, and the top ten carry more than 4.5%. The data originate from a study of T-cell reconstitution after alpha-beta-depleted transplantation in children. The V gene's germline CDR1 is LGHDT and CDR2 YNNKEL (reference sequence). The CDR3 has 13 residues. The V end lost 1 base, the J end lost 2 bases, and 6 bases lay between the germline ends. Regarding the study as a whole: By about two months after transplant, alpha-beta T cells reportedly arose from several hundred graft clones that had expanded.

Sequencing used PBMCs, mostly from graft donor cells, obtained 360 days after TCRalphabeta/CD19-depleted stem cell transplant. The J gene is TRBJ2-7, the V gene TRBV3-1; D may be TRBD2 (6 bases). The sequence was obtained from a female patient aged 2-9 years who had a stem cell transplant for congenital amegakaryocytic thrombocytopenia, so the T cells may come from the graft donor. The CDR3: CASSQGGAYEQYF. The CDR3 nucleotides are TGTGCCAGCAGCCAAGGCGGGGCCTACGAGCAGTACTTC.